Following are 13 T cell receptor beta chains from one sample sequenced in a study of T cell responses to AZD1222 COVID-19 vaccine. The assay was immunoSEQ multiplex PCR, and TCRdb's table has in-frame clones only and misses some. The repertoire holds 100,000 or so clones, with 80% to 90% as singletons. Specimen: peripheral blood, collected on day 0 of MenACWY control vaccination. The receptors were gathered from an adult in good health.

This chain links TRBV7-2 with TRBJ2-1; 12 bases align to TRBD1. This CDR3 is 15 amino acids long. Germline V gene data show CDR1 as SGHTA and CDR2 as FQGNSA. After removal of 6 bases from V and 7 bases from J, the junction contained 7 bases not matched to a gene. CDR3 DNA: TGTGCCAGCAGATCGGGACAGGGGGCAATTAATGAGCAGTTCTTC. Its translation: CASRSGQGAINEQFF.

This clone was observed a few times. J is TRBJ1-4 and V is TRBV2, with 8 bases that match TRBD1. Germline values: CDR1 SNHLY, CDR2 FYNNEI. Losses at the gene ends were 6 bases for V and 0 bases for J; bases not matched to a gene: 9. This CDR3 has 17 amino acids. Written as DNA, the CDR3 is TGTGCCAGCAGCAGGACAGGGAGTACTGCAACTAATGAAAAACTGTTTTTT. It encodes CASSRTGSTATNEKLFF.

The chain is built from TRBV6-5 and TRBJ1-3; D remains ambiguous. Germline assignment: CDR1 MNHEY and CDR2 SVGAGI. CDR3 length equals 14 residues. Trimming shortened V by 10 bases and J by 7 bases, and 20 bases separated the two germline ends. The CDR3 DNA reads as TGTGCCAACTCAAATTCTGGGGAGTGGAACACCATATATTTT. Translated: CANSNSGEWNTIYF.

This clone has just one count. CDR3 bases: TGTGCCAGCAGTTTTCGACAGAGCTCTGGGGCCAACGTCCTGACTTTC. It is translated as CASSFRQSSGANVLTF. The V and J genes are TRBV6-5 and TRBJ2-6; weak D call: TRBD1 (5 bases). This CDR3 contains 16 residues. Germline lookup yields CDR1 MNHEY and CDR2 SVGAGI. The V end was cut by 4 bases, the J end by 0 bases, with 10 bases between.

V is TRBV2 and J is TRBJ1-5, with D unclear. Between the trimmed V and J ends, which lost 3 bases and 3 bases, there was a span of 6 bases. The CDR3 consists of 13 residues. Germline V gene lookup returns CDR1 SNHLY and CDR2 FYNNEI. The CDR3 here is CASSEGYNQPQHF. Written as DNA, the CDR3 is TGTGCCAGCAGTGAGGGTTACAATCAGCCCCAGCATTTT.

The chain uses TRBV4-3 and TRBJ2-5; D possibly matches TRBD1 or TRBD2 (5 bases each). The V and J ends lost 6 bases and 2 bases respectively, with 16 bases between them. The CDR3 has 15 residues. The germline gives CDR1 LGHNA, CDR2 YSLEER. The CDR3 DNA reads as TGCGCCAGCAGTAAAGGGGCGGGCGTTCAAGAGACCCAGTACTTC. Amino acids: CASSKGAGVQETQYF.

This chain's CDR3 is CASSSGQGHLEAFF. DNA for the CDR3: TGTGCCAGCAGTTCGGGACAGGGGCACCTCGAAGCTTTCTTT. The chain is built from TRBV28 and TRBJ1-1; TRBD1 agrees at 10 bases. Germline assignment: CDR1 MDHEN and CDR2 SYDVKM. This CDR3 is 14 amino acids long. J was trimmed by 8 bases and V by 4 bases; bases with no gene match: 7.

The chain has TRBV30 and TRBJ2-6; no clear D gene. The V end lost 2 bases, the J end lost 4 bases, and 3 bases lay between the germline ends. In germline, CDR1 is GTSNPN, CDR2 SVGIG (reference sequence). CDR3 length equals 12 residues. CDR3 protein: CAWSTGANVLTF. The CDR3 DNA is TGTGCCTGGAGTACCGGGGCCAACGTCCTGACTTTC.

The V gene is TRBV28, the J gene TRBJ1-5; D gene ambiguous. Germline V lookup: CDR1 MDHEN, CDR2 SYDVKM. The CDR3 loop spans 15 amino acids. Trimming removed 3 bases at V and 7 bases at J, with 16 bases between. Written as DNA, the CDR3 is TGTGCCAGCAGTTTTAACGGACTTGCCAGGCAGCCCCAGCATTTT. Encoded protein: CASSFNGLARQPQHF.

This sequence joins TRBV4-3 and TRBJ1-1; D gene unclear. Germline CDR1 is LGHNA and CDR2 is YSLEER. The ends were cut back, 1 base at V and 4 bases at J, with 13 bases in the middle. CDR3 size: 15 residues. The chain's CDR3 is CASSQGSSGSTEAFF. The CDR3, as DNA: TGCGCCAGCAGCCAAGGAAGCTCGGGGTCCACTGAAGCTTTCTTT.

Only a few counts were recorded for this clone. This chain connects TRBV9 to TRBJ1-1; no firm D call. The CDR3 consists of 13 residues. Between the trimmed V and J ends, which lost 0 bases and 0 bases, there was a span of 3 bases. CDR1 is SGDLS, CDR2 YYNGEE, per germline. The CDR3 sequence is CASSVVVNTEAFF. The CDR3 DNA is TGTGCCAGCAGCGTAGTCGTGAACACTGAAGCTTTCTTT. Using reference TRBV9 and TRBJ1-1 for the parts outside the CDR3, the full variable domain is DSGVTQTPKHLITATGQRVTLRCSPRSGDLSVYWYQQSLDQGLQFLIQYYNGEERAKGNILERFSAQQFPDLHSELNLSSLELGDSALYFCASSVVVNTEAFFGQGTRLTVV.

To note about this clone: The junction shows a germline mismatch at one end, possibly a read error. CDR3 nucleotides: TGTACCAGCAGCCTGACCGGGTGGGGAGACGAGCAGTACTTC. Protein: CTSSLTGWGDEQYF. The rearrangement uses TRBV3-1 (or the pseudogene TRBV3-2) and TRBJ2-7, with D possibly matching TRBD2 (5 bases). Germline CDR1 and CDR2: LGHDT and YNNKEL (reference sequence). The CDR3 totals 14 residues.

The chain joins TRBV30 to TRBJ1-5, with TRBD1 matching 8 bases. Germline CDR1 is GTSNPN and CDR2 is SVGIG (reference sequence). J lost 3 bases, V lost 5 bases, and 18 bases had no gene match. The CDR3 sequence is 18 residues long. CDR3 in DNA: TGTGCCTGGTCCGGCGGTGTTTTTCTGACAGGGGACAATCAGCCCCAGCATTTT. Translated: CAWSGGVFLTGDNQPQHF.